This T cell receptor (beta chain) was retrieved from a study of blood T cells in healthy people across ages. Study overall: Template switching captured about one barcoded beta molecule per two T cells. Study observations and caveats: Unknown CMV status may confound age-related changes in expanded clones.

Alongside a J-beta primer mix, a sample-barcoded 5' primer served in a second PCR lasting about 7 to 12 cycles. TCRdb called the 5' RACE reads again in MiXCR, with one record for every CDR3 protein. The profile covers some 760,000 distinct CDR3 sequences, with 25% appearing a single time and under 4% taken by the ten largest. With regard to this clonotype: Its target is unknown.

V lost 6 bases to trimming and J lost 5 bases; unmatched junction nucleotides: 15. The CDR3 consists of 16 residues. Germline V lookup: CDR1 MDHEN, CDR2 SYDVKM. The same data also contributed to another study, on T cells of mothers and their children. That source notes: Each mother yielded more than 9.5 million TCR beta CDR3 reads. Each child yielded millions of reads.

This receptor was taken from a boy younger than 18 in good health. Sequences were obtained from blood. The rearrangement uses TRBV28 and TRBJ2-7; 8 nucleotides line up with TRBD2. CDR3 residues: CASSPLSGTRGNEQYF. CDR3 sequence (DNA): TGTGCCAGCAGCCCCCTATCCGGGACTAGGGGCAACGAGCAGTACTTC.